This is a list of T cell receptor beta chains from one sample in a study of blood T cell repertoires in COVID-19. The repertoire was sequenced with immunoSEQ multiplex PCR; TCRdb's copy has only in-frame clones and lacks some. The repertoire includes 150,000 or so clones, approximately 84% of them detected once, and approximately 3.9% sits in the top ten. Sequenced input: peripheral blood. The receptors here all came from a woman in her sixties with acute or convalescent COVID-19. The CDR3 runs from the conserved cysteine through the conserved F or W. The order of the fields is CDR3 DNA, CDR3 protein, V gene, J gene, clone size, D gene. D genes are given only for firm matches. Where a row states a size, it is once, few, many or the class of an expanded clone; other rows omit it.

TGTGCCAGCAGTACGCCGGGGACAGGGGCCTACGAGCAGTACTTC	CASSTPGTGAYEQYF	TRBV28	TRBJ2-7	-	TRBD1
TGTGCCAGCAGCCAGATCGGACAGGGGGCTAACACCGGGGAGCTGTTTTTT	CASSQIGQGANTGELFF	TRBV3-1/TRBV3-2	TRBJ2-2	once	TRBD1
TGTGCCAGCAGCGACCGACTAGCGGGATACGGGGAGCTGTTTTTT	CASSDRLAGYGELFF	TRBV2	TRBJ2-2	few	TRBD2
TGTGCCAGCAGGGAGACTAGCGGGAGCGATGAGCAGTTCTTC	CASRETSGSDEQFF	TRBV27	TRBJ2-1	-	TRBD2
TGTGCCAGCAGCCCTATCGGGAATACGAACAATGAGCAGTTCTTC	CASSPIGNTNNEQFF	TRBV3-1/TRBV3-2	TRBJ2-1	-	-
TGTGCCAGCAGCGGCGGACTAGCGGGTCCCTGGTCCGGGGAGCTGTTTTTT	CASSGGLAGPWSGELFF	TRBV7-3	TRBJ2-2	-	TRBD2
TGCGCCAGCAGCCCGGACAGCGGCCAGCAGTTCTTC	CASSPDSGQQFF	TRBV5-1	TRBJ2-1	-	-
TGTGCCAGCAGCCGGACAGGGGGAAACACCATATATTTT	CASSRTGGNTIYF	TRBV21-1	TRBJ1-3	-	-
TGTGCCTGGAGTCACCCCGGGGTCGTCAATCAGCCCCAGCATTTT	CAWSHPGVVNQPQHF	TRBV30	TRBJ1-5	few	-
TGTGCCAGAGACAGGGGATACCGCCCGGTAATAGCCAAAAACATTCAGTACTTC	CARDRGYRPVIAKNIQYF	TRBV27	TRBJ2-4	-	TRBD1
TGCGCCAGCAGCCAAGATCGCTGGGGACTCTATGGCTACACCTTC	CASSQDRWGLYGYTF	TRBV4-3	TRBJ1-2	-	-
TGCGCCAGTTGTTTAGACGGGACACTGAACACTGAAGCTTTCTTT	CASCLDGTLNTEAFF	TRBV4-3	TRBJ1-1	-	-
TGTGCCAGCAGCTTAGGAGGGAGTGAGCAGTTCTTC	CASSLGGSEQFF	TRBV11-1	TRBJ2-1	once	-
TGTGCCAGCAGCCACGGAGGGGAGGCTAATGAAAAACTGTTTTTT	CASSHGGEANEKLFF	TRBV6-2/TRBV6-3	TRBJ1-4	-	-
TGTGCCAGCAGGGCGGGAGTAAAAGAGACCCAGTACTTC	CASRAGVKETQYF	TRBV12-3/TRBV12-4	TRBJ2-5	-	TRBD2
TGTGCCAGCAGCCCGGACAGAAACTATGGCTACACCTTC	CASSPDRNYGYTF	TRBV11-2	TRBJ1-2	-	-
TGTGCCAGCTCACAGGGGTACCAAGAGACCCAGTACTTC	CASSQGYQETQYF	TRBV18	TRBJ2-5	-	-
TGTGCCAGCAGCCCGGGACTAGCGGTGGAGCAGTTCTTC	CASSPGLAVEQFF	TRBV7-3	TRBJ2-1	few	TRBD2
TGCGCCGACCCTCCGGGGGTTTGGACTGAAGCTTTCTTT	CADPPGVWTEAFF	TRBV10-1	TRBJ1-1	-	-
TGTGCCAGCAGCCCAGGGTCGATCTATGGCTACACCTTC	CASSPGSIYGYTF	TRBV7-3	TRBJ1-2	-	-
TGTGCCAGCTCACCACCCCTCCCTGGAAACACCATATATTTT	CASSPPLPGNTIYF	TRBV18	TRBJ1-3	-	-
TGTGCCAGCGTCGGGACACCGGATCAGCCCCAGCATTTT	CASVGTPDQPQHF	TRBV28	TRBJ1-5	-	-
TGTGCCACCAGCAGAGATGGAGCGGGGACAGCCAAAAACATTCAGTACTTC	CATSRDGAGTAKNIQYF	TRBV15	TRBJ2-4	-	TRBD2
TGCGCCAGCAGCCAAGATCAGGGAAGGCATTCACCCCTCCACTTT	CASSQDQGRHSPLHF	TRBV4-3	TRBJ1-6	few	-
TGTGCCAGCAGCCAACTAGCGGGGAAAACCTACAATGAGCAGTTCTTC	CASSQLAGKTYNEQFF	TRBV3-1/TRBV3-2	TRBJ2-1	once	TRBD2
TGTGCCAGCTCAGCCGGGACTCCCCAAGAGACCCAGTACTTC	CASSAGTPQETQYF	TRBV18	TRBJ2-5	-	-
TGTGCCAGCAGTCTCGGACAGGGACTGAATCAGCCCCAGCATTTT	CASSLGQGLNQPQHF	TRBV6-5	TRBJ1-5	-	TRBD1
TGTGCCAGCAGACACAGGGGGCGACTCTACGAGCAGTACTTC	CASRHRGRLYEQYF	TRBV11-2	TRBJ2-7	-	TRBD1
TGCGCCAGCAGCCAAGATGAGTTAGTCCAGCCCCAGCATTTT	CASSQDELVQPQHF	TRBV4-1	TRBJ1-5	-	-
TGCGCCAGCAGCCTGCCTTATAGCAGCGGGGGGGGTGAGGCCCAGTACTTC	CASSLPYSSGGGEAQYF	TRBV5-1	TRBJ2-5	-	TRBD2
TGTGCCAGCAGCGGCCGACAGGGCTCGGGCTACGAGCAGTACTTC	CASSGRQGSGYEQYF	TRBV7-2	TRBJ2-7	-	TRBD1